This TCR beta chain was identified during a study of spatial heterogeneity in lung cancer (dated by TCRdb to 2018 to 2020). At the level of the whole study: More beta-chain than alpha-chain transcripts were consistently detected, likely reflecting higher beta-chain transcript abundance. TCR alpha and beta repertoires were quantitatively compared across multiple tumor regions, matched nontumor lung and blood in non-small cell lung cancer. In the raw uncorrected reads, each unique combination of TCR and UMI appeared more than ten times on average. At surgery, both alpha and beta chains were TCR-sequenced in around 240 tumor regions, fewer than 65 matched nontumor lung samples and 56 PBMC samples. Nonsynonymous mutation counts, determined by whole-exome sequencing of tumor tissue, were related to TCR repertoire features.

Libraries were prepared through 5' RACE. Sequencing instrument: NextSeq 500. The TCR library protocol attached a unique molecular identifier to each TCR cDNA molecule to allow correction of PCR and sequencing errors. On the study's bioinformatics: TCR identification, UMI-based error correction and CDR3 extraction were all carried out with Decombinator tools. Expanded TCRs were defined as those above a frequency of 2 per 1,000, corresponding to the top 1% of the tumor frequency distribution. Each repertoire was subsampled 100 times to 5,000 TCRs, after which Renyi diversity was computed with the R vegan package. To build CDR3 similarity networks, amino acid triplet string-kernel similarity was used, and CDR3s were connected when their pairwise similarity was above 0.82. TCRdb cleaned the public reads at Q25 with fastp, built clones with MiXCR and kept in-frame beta chains. Merged by CDR3 protein, the rows form single entries marked with the most common genes and DNA. For this entry, the V and J calls and clone size follow TCRdb and not the study's own pipeline. The sample has 20,000 to 25,000 distinct CDR3 sequences on record, about 4.7% of them singletons. The ten largest account for around 7.4% of the sample.

On this clonotype: Its antigen is currently not known. Base qualities were left out, and no much larger clone turns up one base away.

From the germline V gene, CDR1 is MNHEY and CDR2 is SVGAGI. V is pared back by 4 bases and J by 0 bases, with 7 bases lying between the germline termini. The cysteine opens and the phenylalanine closes a CDR3 of 15 amino acids. CDR3 DNA is the only sequence kept; it has 45 bases, read in frame from the first base. The label giving this sample's time point can be read as: sample taken at primary tumor resection. Without any cell sorting, TCR sequencing was performed on whole RNA extracted either from tumor and nontumor lung tissue or from cryopreserved PBMC samples. Samples were obtained from approximately 70 patients with early-stage, untreated non-small cell lung cancer from the lung TRACERx cohort. Only patients with enough RNA available from two or more tumor regions were chosen for TCR sequencing. Beyond this particular receptor, the publication reports: Ubiquitous expanded tumor TCRs were found in blood more often at tumor resection than at routine follow-up. Confirming at a functional level the hypothesis that regional TCRs recognize regional mutations was considered to require additional single-cell paired TCR alpha and beta sequencing.

Sequenced here: PBMCs, sampled at surgery. The TCR comes from a male donor with early-stage non-small cell lung cancer. Recombination connected TRBV6-5 to TRBJ2-6; the D gene lacks a confident call. CDR3 region: CASSFSFSGANVLTF. At the DNA level, the sequence is TGTGCCAGCAGTTTCTCATTCTCTGGGGCCAACGTCCTGACTTTC.